A selection of T cell receptor beta chains follows, all from one sample in a study of cytomegalovirus exposure and HLA in healthy donors. Some clones are missing from TCRdb's copy, which holds only in-frame ones; the method was immunoSEQ multiplex PCR. The sample records about 140,000 clones, 75% to 85% being singletons. Sequenced input: PBMCs. The receptor set was obtained from a female donor in good health and CMV-seronegative. The CDR3 runs from the conserved cysteine through the conserved F or W. A D gene is named only where the DNA matches it firmly. Size tells how often a clone was seen (once, few, many) or the class of an expanded clone, and some rows leave it out.

j_call | v_call | d_call | clone_size | cdr3_nt | cdr3_aa
TRBJ1-1 | TRBV4-3 | TRBD1 | NA | TGCGCCAGCAGCCAAGGCTATTTTACAGGGGGGGCTTTCTTT | CASSQGYFTGGAFF
TRBJ2-7 | TRBV6-5 | TRBD1 | few | TGTGCCAGCAGTTCCCGGACAGGCAACTACGAGCAGTACTTC | CASSSRTGNYEQYF
TRBJ2-3 | TRBV6-1 | NA | NA | TGTGCCAGCAGCCAAATGTTTAGCACAGATACGCAGTATTTT | CASSQMFSTDTQYF
TRBJ2-7 | TRBV4-3 | NA | NA | TGCGCCAGCAGCCTCCACGCGGACTATCGGTCCGAGCAGTACTTC | CASSLHADYRSEQYF
TRBJ1-2 | TRBV6-6 | TRBD1 | NA | TGTGCCAGCAGTTACTCGGCCGGGACAGGGTATGGCTACACCTTC | CASSYSAGTGYGYTF
TRBJ1-5 | TRBV2 | NA | NA | TGTGCCAGCAATTTTCCGGGGGGGGGAAGCAATCAGCCCCAGCATTTT | CASNFPGGGSNQPQHF
TRBJ2-2 | TRBV2 | NA | few | TGTGCCAGCAAGGGCGGCAGGGGTCAAACCGGGGAGCTGTTTTTT | CASKGGRGQTGELFF
TRBJ2-7 | TRBV5-6 | NA | NA | TGTGCCAGCAGCCGGGGGGCAGCCGAGCAGTACTTC | CASSRGAAEQYF
TRBJ1-4 | TRBV10-3 | NA | NA | TGTGCCATCAGTGAGAAGGGGGGGTTCAGTGAAAAACTGTTTTTT | CAISEKGGFSEKLFF
TRBJ2-4 | TRBV6-1 | NA | few | TGTGCCAGCAGTGAAGGGCGGCGAAAGGTGATTCAGTACTTC | CASSEGRRKVIQYF
TRBJ1-5 | TRBV7-2 | TRBD1 | NA | TGTGCCAGCAGCCCCCGGGACAGTTTCAATCAGCCCCAGCATTTT | CASSPRDSFNQPQHF
TRBJ2-3 | TRBV6-5 | NA | NA | TGTGCCAGCAGTTACTCCCCGGAGCTGGCTACGCAGTATTTT | CASSYSPELATQYF
TRBJ2-1 | TRBV18 | TRBD1 | NA | TGTGCCAGCTCACCGGGACAGGGGGTGGCCAATGAGCAGTTCTTC | CASSPGQGVANEQFF
TRBJ2-7 | TRBV11-3 | TRBD2 | once | TGTGCCAGCAGCTTAGCCGGGACTAGCGGGGCCCACTACGAGCAGTACTTC | CASSLAGTSGAHYEQYF
TRBJ2-5 | TRBV9 | NA | once | TGTGCCAGCAGCTCAACAGGTAGTCGCCAATTCAGGACCCAGTACTTC | CASSSTGSRQFRTQYF
TRBJ1-4 | TRBV28 | NA | NA | TGTGCCATCGGGGGGGCTGCAACTAATGAAAAACTGTTTTTT | CAIGGAATNEKLFF
TRBJ2-7 | TRBV5-1 | NA | NA | TGCGCCAGCAGCTTGTCTGCGGGATGGGGCTACGAGCAGTACTTC | CASSLSAGWGYEQYF
TRBJ1-2 | TRBV6-5 | NA | NA | TGTGCCAGCAGTTACACGTCCTCTACGAAGAGGGGGGGCTACACCTTC | CASSYTSSTKRGGYTF
TRBJ1-2 | TRBV12-5 | NA | once | TGTGCTAGTGCCGGCGTAACGGGCTATGGCTACACCTTC | CASAGVTGYGYTF
TRBJ2-1 | TRBV6-5 | TRBD2 | NA | TGTGCCAGCAGTTCACCACTAGCGGGAAGCAATGAGCAGTTCTTC | CASSSPLAGSNEQFF
TRBJ2-4 | TRBV5-1 | NA | NA | TGCGCCAGCACCCCCCAGGGGGCCAAAAACATTCAGTACTTC | CASTPQGAKNIQYF
TRBJ1-2 | TRBV7-2 | TRBD1 | NA | TGTGCCAGCAGCTCCGGGACAGTTAAAAACTATGGCTACACCTTC | CASSSGTVKNYGYTF